The 28 T cell receptor beta chains reported below all come from one sample, sequenced in a study of molecular identifiers for immune sequencing clone quantification. TCRdb independently ran MiXCR on the PCR reads; one entry per CDR3 protein. The data contain hundreds of thousands of distinct CDR3 sequences, just under 20% of them seen just once; the ten biggest clones take up approximately 0.9%. The sample consisted of naive CD8+ T cells from blood, with Jurkat cell RNA spiked in. Specified subset: FACS-sorted CD8+CD4-CCR7+CD45RA+ naive T cells. Every receptor here comes from a human donor in good health. Some libraries in this study had Jurkat cell RNA spiked in.

This clonotype was recorded a few times. The V gene is TRBV12-3 or TRBV12-4, the J gene TRBJ2-1, with 12 bases matching TRBD2. This CDR3 has 16 amino acids. The trim removed 5 bases at V and 7 bases at J, leaving 9 bases unmatched. CDR3 region: CASSPPTSGGSNEQFF. The CDR3, as DNA: TGTGCCAGCAGTCCGCCCACTAGCGGGGGGTCAAATGAGCAGTTCTTC.

This clonotype occurred once. This sequence joins TRBV11-2 and TRBJ2-2; D uncertain. The V end was cut by 5 bases, the J end by 1 base, with 14 bases between. The V gene's germline CDR1 is SGHAT and CDR2 FQNNGV. CDR3 length: 16 amino acids. CDR3 bases: TGTGCCAGCAGCCCGGCGCAGCTCGTGAACACCGGGGAGCTGTTTTTT. Amino acids: CASSPAQLVNTGELFF.

The table lists this clonotype with a few counts. The chain employs TRBV7-9 and TRBJ2-1, with 15 bases matching TRBD2. The CDR3 loop spans 15 amino acids. The V gene's germline CDR1 is SEHNR and CDR2 FQNEAQ (reference sequence). Trimming took 4 bases from V and 8 from J; bases not matched to a gene: 3. As DNA, the CDR3 is TGTGCCAGCAGCTCGGGACTAGCGGGGGGCCATGAGCAGTTCTTC. Its protein is CASSSGLAGGHEQFF.

A few counts support this clonotype. The CDR3 here is CASSLVGSGSGNTIYF. DNA of the CDR3: TGTGCCAGCAGCTTAGTCGGTTCCGGCTCTGGAAACACCATATATTTT. The V and J genes are TRBV11-1 and TRBJ1-3; D not certain. Germline CDR1 SGHAT, CDR2 FQDESV (reference sequence). The CDR3 sequence is 16 residues long. Trimming left V 1 base short and J 0 bases short, with 10 bases between.

This clonotype was recorded at least ten times. The gene calls are TRBV7-9 and TRBJ2-7; D uncertain. From germline, CDR1 is SEHNR and CDR2 FQNEAQ (reference sequence). The V end was cut by 5 bases, the J end by 3 bases, with 8 bases between. The CDR3 length is 12 residues. CDR3 loop: CASSPDDYEQYF. Here the CDR3 DNA reads TGTGCCAGCAGCCCCGACGACTACGAGCAGTACTTC.

Many counts were recorded for this clonotype. The V gene is TRBV12-5, the J gene TRBJ2-5, with TRBD2 matching over 15 bases. Trimming cost V 3 bases and J 2 bases; bases outside gene matches: 10. Germline loops: CDR1 LGHNT, CDR2 FRNRAP. This CDR3 region has 19 residues. CDR3 bases: TGTGCTAGTGGTTTACCGGGACTAGCGGGAGGAGAGTGGCAAGAGACCCAGTACTTC. This sequence encodes CASGLPGLAGGEWQETQYF.

The chain carries TRBV19 and TRBJ2-7, with a possible D match to TRBD1 (5 bases). Germline lookup yields CDR1 LNHDA and CDR2 SQIVND (reference sequence). The CDR3 spans 13 residues. V was shortened by 3 bases and J by 3 bases, with 9 bases between the two germline ends. The CDR3, as DNA: TGTGCCAGTAGTATGGGGCAAAACTACGAGCAGTACTTC. Its translation: CASSMGQNYEQYF.

The CDR3 sequence: CASSQESALGEKLFF. CDR3 sequence (DNA): TGCGCCAGCAGCCAAGAGTCGGCCCTCGGTGAAAAACTGTTTTTT. The chain links TRBV4-1 to TRBJ1-4; D gene unclear. V gave up 0 bases and J gave up 7 bases, with 12 bases separating them. Looked up from germline, CDR1 is MGHRA and CDR2 is YSYEKL. The CDR3 covers 15 residues.

Points on this clonotype: This may be a read error: a much more frequent sequence differs by one nucleotide. The chain uses TRBV27 and TRBJ1-4, with D perhaps matching TRBD1 (6 bases). The CDR3 has 15 residues. Germline values: CDR1 MNHEY, CDR2 SMNVEV (reference sequence). In DNA, the CDR3 is TGTACCAGCAGTCCCTGGACAGTTTGGCGTGAAAAACTGTTTTTT. It is translated as CTSSPWTVWREKLFF.

Ten or more counts support this clonotype. The chain combines TRBV5-4 with TRBJ2-3; 7 bases match TRBD1. The CDR3 spans 16 residues. The junction had 8 bases not matched to a gene; V was cut back by 2 bases and J by 2 bases. Per germline, CDR1 SGHNT and CDR2 YYREEE (reference sequence). The CDR3 protein is CASSFSGTDITDTQYF. CDR3 nucleotide sequence: TGTGCCAGCAGCTTCTCCGGGACAGATATCACAGATACGCAGTATTTT.

There are many counts of this clonotype. The J gene is TRBJ1-5, the V gene TRBV6-4; D possibly corresponds to TRBD1 (6 bases). CDR1 and CDR2 (germline): MRHNA, SNTAGT. V was pared by 11 bases and J by 14 bases, with 34 bases between. The CDR3 covers 16 residues. The CDR3 sequence is CALPTRENETGPKKHF. CDR3 coding DNA: TGTGCCCTACCCACTCGGGAAAATGAGACAGGCCCTAAAAAGCATTTT.

This clonotype was observed a handful of times. The CDR3 reads CASSRDRVDGYTF. In nucleotides, the CDR3 is TGTGCCAGCAGTCGAGACAGGGTTGATGGCTACACCTTC. This chain uses TRBV6-2 or TRBV6-3 with TRBJ1-2; 7 bases match TRBD1. CDR3 size: 13 residues. The V and J ends lost 5 bases and 6 bases, in that order; junction bases with no gene match: 6. In germline, CDR1 is MNHEY, CDR2 SVGEGT.

This clonotype was counted only a few times. The rearrangement links TRBV12-3 or TRBV12-4 to TRBJ1-1; D not certain. The CDR3 is 16 residues long. V lost 6 bases to trimming and J lost 5 bases, with 22 bases between them. The CDR3 protein is CASRLRGYGERTEAFF. The CDR3 DNA is TGTGCCAGCAGATTGCGGGGATACGGGGAGAGAACTGAAGCTTTCTTT.

This clonotype was recorded a few times. The V and J genes are TRBV5-6 and TRBJ2-1, with TRBD1 identical over 9 bases. The CDR3 is 14 amino acids. Germline CDR1 is SGHDT and CDR2 is YYEEEE. Trimming removed 4 bases from V and 8 bases from J; junction bases left unmatched: 7. As DNA, the CDR3 is TGTGCCAGCAGCATACCGGACAGGGGAGATGAGCAGTTCTTC. It encodes CASSIPDRGDEQFF.

This clonotype was counted at least ten times. V usage is TRBV2 and J usage is TRBJ2-7, with D perhaps assigned TRBD1 or TRBD2 (5 bases each). This CDR3 has 14 amino acids. V lost 0 bases, J lost 3 bases, and 9 bases lay in between. The germline V gene has CDR1 SNHLY and CDR2 FYNNEI. The DNA for the CDR3 is TGTGCCAGCAGTGAAGCCTATGGGGGCTACGAGCAGTACTTC. Amino acid sequence: CASSEAYGGYEQYF.

As regards this clonotype: It may be a read error: a sequence one base away is much more abundant. The V gene is TRBV7-9, the J gene TRBJ2-7; tentative D call: TRBD2 (6 bases). Germline V gene data show CDR1 as SEHNR and CDR2 as FQNEAQ (reference sequence). CDR3 length: 12 amino acids. The V end lost 5 bases, the J end lost 3 bases, and 8 bases lay between the germline ends. In DNA, the CDR3 is TGTGCCAGCAGCATGACTAGCTACGAGCAGTACTTC. It specifies CASSMTSYEQYF.

This clonotype was picked up many times. The chain links TRBV10-3 to TRBJ2-7, with D unclear. The V and J ends lost 4 bases and 6 bases respectively, with 7 bases between them. The CDR3 consists of 11 residues. Germline lookup yields CDR1 ENHRY and CDR2 SYGVKD. CDR3 sequence: CAISAEAEQYF. The CDR3 DNA is TGTGCCATCAGTGCAGAAGCCGAGCAGTACTTC.

On this clonotype: Possible read error: a much larger clone is one base away. The V gene is TRBV27, the J gene TRBJ2-7; no reliable D call. The CDR3 contains 14 residues. Germline lookup yields CDR1 MNHEY and CDR2 SMNVEV (reference sequence). V shed 5 bases and J shed 3 bases, with 14 bases lying between them. The CDR3 reads CASSPGLTGYEQYF. DNA of the CDR3: TGTGCCAGCAGTCCTGGGCTAACGGGCTACGAGCAGTACTTC.

This clonotype was detected ten times or more. This chain connects TRBV6-5 to TRBJ2-5; no reliable D call. Looked up from germline, CDR1 is MNHEY and CDR2 is SVGAGI. The CDR3 contains 12 residues. Trimming removed 8 bases from V and 5 bases from J, with 12 bases in between. Written as DNA, the CDR3 is TGTGCCAGCGGATGGGCTCTCGAGACCCAGTACTTC. It encodes CASGWALETQYF.

This clonotype occurred many times. CDR3 DNA sequence: TGTGCCAGCAGCCAAGCGAGGACCGAAGTTAACGGCTACACCTTC. It codes for CASSQARTEVNGYTF. This rearrangement joins TRBV3-1 to TRBJ1-2, with unresolved D. Germline V gene sequence: CDR1 LGHDT, CDR2 YNNKEL (reference sequence). The CDR3 runs to 15 residues. Trimming shortened V by 1 base and J by 8 bases, and 17 bases separated the two germline ends.

The chain joins TRBV21-1 to TRBJ1-1; the D call TRBD1 from the table was never checked on the DNA. TRBV21-1 constitutes a pseudogene. CDR3 length: 17 amino acids. This CDR3 reads CASRCQGAAFPVVEAFF. The CDR3 DNA is TGTGCCAGCAGATGCCAGGGGGCCGCTTTCCCTGTGGTTGAAGCTTTCTTT.

The chain is built from TRBV6-6 and TRBJ1-5, with D uncertain. Germline values: CDR1 MNHNY, CDR2 SVGAGI (reference sequence). This CDR3 spans 10 amino acids. V lost 3 bases and J lost 11, with 5 bases in between. The CDR3 DNA sequence: TGTGCCAGCAGTTATGAGTCCCAGCATTTT. Translation: CASSYESQHF.

This clonotype was recorded at least ten times. The chain joins TRBV28 to TRBJ2-3; no reliable D call. The CDR3 runs 14 residues. In germline, CDR1 is MDHEN, CDR2 SYDVKM. Trimming stripped 8 bases from V and 0 bases from J, with 12 bases between. In DNA form, the CDR3 reads TGTGCCAGCTCAAAAGGGTACAGCACAGATACGCAGTATTTT. It is translated as CASSKGYSTDTQYF.

This clonotype has only one observation. A much larger clone sits a single nucleotide away, making a read error possible. This rearrangement joins TRBV6-5 to TRBJ2-7; D not resolved. Germline V lookup: CDR1 MNHEY, CDR2 SVGAGI. This CDR3 comprises 14 residues. Here the CDR3 reads CASSYGDVSYGQYF. The DNA of the CDR3 is TGTGCCAGCAGTTACGGAGACGTCTCCTACGGGCAGTACTTC.

Note on this clonotype: This may come from a read error, since a much larger clone is one base off. The V gene is TRBV6-2 or TRBV6-3, the J gene TRBJ2-7; maybe TRBD1 (7 bases). The germline gives CDR1 MNHEY, CDR2 SVGEGT. The length of the CDR3 is 16 residues. Trimming cost V 0 bases and J 9 bases, with 21 bases left between them. The CDR3 protein is CASSYSTTDQGGGQYF. The CDR3 DNA reads TGTGCCAGCAGTTACTCCACAACGGACCAGGGGGGCGGGCAGTACTTC.

This clonotype was seen a single time. A much larger clone lies a single base off, so this may be a read error. This chain links TRBV4-1 with TRBJ1-1, with a tentative D call TRBD1 (5 bases). V was cut by 2 bases and J by 0 bases, with 10 bases left in between. This CDR3 is built from 15 residues. Germline lookup yields CDR1 MGHRA and CDR2 YSYEKL. CDR3 DNA: TGCGCCAGCAGCCAAAGGGGACGGCTGAACACTGAAGCTTTCTTT. Translation: CASSQRGRLNTEAFF.

The V call is TRBV2, the J call TRBJ1-5; D gene uncertain. Germline V gene data show CDR1 as SNHLY and CDR2 as FYNNEI. This CDR3 spans 17 amino acids. The V end was cut by 0 bases, the J end by 0 bases, with 12 bases between. CDR3: CASSEALGPNSNQPQHF. DNA for the CDR3: TGTGCCAGCAGTGAAGCGCTAGGTCCCAATAGCAATCAGCCCCAGCATTTT.

In this sample, this clonotype turned up a few times. The chain is built from TRBV27 and TRBJ2-7; D might be TRBD2 (6 bases). Germline CDR1 and CDR2: MNHEY and SMNVEV (reference sequence). The CDR3 extends over 15 amino acids. V was shortened by 2 bases and J by 6 bases, with 17 bases between the two germline ends. The CDR3 sequence: CASSLHGLTPGEQYF. CDR3 bases: TGTGCCAGCAGTTTACATGGACTAACCCCAGGCGAGCAGTACTTC.